This T cell receptor (beta chain) is drawn from a study of identical twins. As to this clonotype: The antigen is not known.

Overall study findings and caveats: While abundant cord blood beta clonotypes carried fewer insertions, memory repertoires showed no such pattern. In beta out-of-frame sequences, the excess sharing between twins was weaker. Among monozygotic twins, out-of-frame TCR alpha sharing exceeded what models predicted.

MiXCR, run by TCRdb on the 5' RACE reads, gives a single entry per CDR3 protein. The table includes around 550,000 distinct CDR3 sequences, over 12% detected once. From germline, CDR1 is SGHRS and CDR2 YFSETQ. This CDR3 comprises 17 residues. V lost 3 bases and J 0 bases, leaving 16 bases between the germline ends. These sequences were also reported in another study, on yellow fever vaccine responses in identical twins.

This chain uses TRBV5-1 with TRBJ2-1; no definite D call. Sequencing used CD4+ T cells sorted from blood. This receptor was obtained from a woman aged 18-35 years in good health. CDR3 DNA sequence: TGCGCCAGCAGCTGGGAACTTAGCAAGAGCTCCTACAATGAGCAGTTCTTC. Its protein product is CASSWELSKSSYNEQFF. The whole variable domain, filled in from reference TRBV5-1 and TRBJ2-1, reads KAGVTQTPRYLIKTRGQQVTLSCSPISGHRSVSWYQQTPGQGLQFLFEYFSETQRNKGNFPGRFSGRQFSNSRSEMNVSTLELGDSALYLCASSWELSKSSYNEQFFGPGTRLTVL.